This TCR beta chain is from a study of blood T cell repertoires in COVID-19. Study context: PBMCs, B-cell-depleted T cells, or T cells provided the cDNA or gDNA that made up the material.

In the authors' workflow: Reference gene primer amplification gave nucleated cell count estimates. Assay: immunoSEQ multiplex PCR; the TCRdb copy retains only in-frame clones and omits some. The V and J calls and clone size are taken from that table; D and trimming were inferred from the DNA. In the table there are roughly 17,000 clones, around 84% of which are singletons. Germline V CDR1 and CDR2: SGHTA, FQGTGA. The CDR3 loop spans 15 amino acids. V dropped 5 bases and J dropped 0 bases, with 8 bases sitting between them. This sequence originates from a human donor with active COVID-19. The donor label of this sample is uncertain. V gene TRBV7-3 combines with J gene TRBJ2-6; a weak D match, TRBD1 (6 bases). The sequencing input was peripheral blood. The CDR3 here is CASSPGVSGANVLTF. The CDR3 region has the DNA TGTGCCAGCAGCCCAGGGGTCTCTGGGGCCAACGTCCTGACTTTC.